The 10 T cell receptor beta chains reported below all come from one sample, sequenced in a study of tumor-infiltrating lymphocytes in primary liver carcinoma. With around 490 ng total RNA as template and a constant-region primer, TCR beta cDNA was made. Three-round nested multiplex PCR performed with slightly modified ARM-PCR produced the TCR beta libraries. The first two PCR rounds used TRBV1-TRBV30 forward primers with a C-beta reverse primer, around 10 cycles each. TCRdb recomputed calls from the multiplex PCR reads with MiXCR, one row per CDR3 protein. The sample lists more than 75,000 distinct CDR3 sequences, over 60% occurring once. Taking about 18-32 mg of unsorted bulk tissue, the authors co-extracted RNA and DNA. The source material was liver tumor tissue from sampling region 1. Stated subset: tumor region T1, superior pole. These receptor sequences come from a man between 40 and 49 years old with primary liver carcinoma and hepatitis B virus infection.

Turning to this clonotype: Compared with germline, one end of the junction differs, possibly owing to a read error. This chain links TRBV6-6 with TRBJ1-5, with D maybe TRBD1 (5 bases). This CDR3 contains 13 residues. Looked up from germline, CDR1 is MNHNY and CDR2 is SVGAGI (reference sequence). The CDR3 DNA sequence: TGTGTCAGCAGGGACGGTAGCAATCAGCCCCAGCACTTT. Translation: CVSRDGSNQPQHF.

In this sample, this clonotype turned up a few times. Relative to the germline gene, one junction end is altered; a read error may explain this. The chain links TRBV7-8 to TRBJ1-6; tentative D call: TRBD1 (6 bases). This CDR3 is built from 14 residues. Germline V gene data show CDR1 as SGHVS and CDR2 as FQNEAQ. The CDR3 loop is CASSFTGLNSPPHF. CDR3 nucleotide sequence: TGTGCCAGCAGCTTTACAGGGCTGAATTCACCCCCCCACTTT.

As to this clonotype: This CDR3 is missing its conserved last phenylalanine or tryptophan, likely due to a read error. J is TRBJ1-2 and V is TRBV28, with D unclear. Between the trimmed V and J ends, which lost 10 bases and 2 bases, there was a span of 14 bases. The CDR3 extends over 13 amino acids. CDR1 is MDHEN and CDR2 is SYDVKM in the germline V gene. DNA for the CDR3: TGTGCCACCCGGGATACTGGGAACTATGGCTACACCATC. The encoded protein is CATRDTGNYGYTI.

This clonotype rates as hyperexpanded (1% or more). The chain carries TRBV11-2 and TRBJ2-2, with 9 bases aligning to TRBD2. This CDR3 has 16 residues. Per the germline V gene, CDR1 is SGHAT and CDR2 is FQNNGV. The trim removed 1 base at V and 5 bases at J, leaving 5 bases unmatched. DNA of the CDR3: TGTGCCAGCAGCTTAGTGGCGCTAGCGGGAACCGGGGAGCTGTTTTTT. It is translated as CASSLVALAGTGELFF. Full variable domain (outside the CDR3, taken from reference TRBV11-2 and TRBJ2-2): EAGVAQSPRYKIIEKRQSVAFWCNPISGHATLYWYQQILGQGPKLLIQFQNNGVVDDSQLPKDRFSAERLKGVDSTLKIQPAKLEDSAVYLCASSLVALAGTGELFFGEGSRLTVL.

CDR3 DNA: TGCGGCATCAGCGTACCTTCCGGGACAGGGGGCGCCGAGCAGTACTTC. It codes for CGISVPSGTGGAEQYF. This chain joins TRBV29-1 and TRBJ2-7; TRBD1 agrees at 12 bases. This CDR3 has 16 amino acids. In germline, CDR1 is SQVTM, CDR2 ANQGSEA.

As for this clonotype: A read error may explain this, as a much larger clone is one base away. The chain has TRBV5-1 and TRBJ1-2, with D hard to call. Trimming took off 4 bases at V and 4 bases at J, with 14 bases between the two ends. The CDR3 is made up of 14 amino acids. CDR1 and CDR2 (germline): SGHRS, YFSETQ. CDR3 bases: TGCGCCAGCAGCCCGGGAGATTCTATCTATGGCTACACCTTC. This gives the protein CASSPGDSIYGYTF.

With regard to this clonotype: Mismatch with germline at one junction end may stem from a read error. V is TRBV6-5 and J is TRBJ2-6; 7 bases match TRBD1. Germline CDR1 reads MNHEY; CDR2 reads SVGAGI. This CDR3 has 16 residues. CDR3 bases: TGTGCCAGCATGGCAGGGGACAGATCCGGGGCCAACGTCCCGACATTC. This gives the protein CASMAGDRSGANVPTF.

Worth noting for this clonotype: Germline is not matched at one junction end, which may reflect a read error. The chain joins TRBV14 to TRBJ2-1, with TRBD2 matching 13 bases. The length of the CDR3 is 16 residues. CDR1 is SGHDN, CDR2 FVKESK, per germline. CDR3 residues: CDSSRLAGGTYNEQFF. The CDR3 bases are TGTGACAGCAGCCGACTAGCGGGGGGTACCTACAATGAGCAGTTCTTC.

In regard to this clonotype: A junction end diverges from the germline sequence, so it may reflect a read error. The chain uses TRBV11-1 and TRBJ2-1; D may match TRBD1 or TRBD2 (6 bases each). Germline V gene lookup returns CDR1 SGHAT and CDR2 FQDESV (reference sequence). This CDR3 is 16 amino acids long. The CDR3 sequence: CASSRLQGGGFNEQSF. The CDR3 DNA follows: TGTGCCAGCAGCCGCCTACAGGGAGGTGGGTTCAATGAGCAGTCCTTC.

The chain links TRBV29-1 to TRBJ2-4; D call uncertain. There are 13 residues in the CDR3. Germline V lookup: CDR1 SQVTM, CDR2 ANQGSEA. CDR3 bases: TGCAGTGCTCTGGGTGCGGCCAAAAACATTCAGTACTTC. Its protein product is CSALGAAKNIQYF.